This T cell receptor (beta chain) is from a study of T cells in Graves' hyperthyroidism and ophthalmopathy. The V and J ends lost 1 base and 5 bases respectively, with 15 bases between them. The germline V gene encodes CDR1 LNHNV and CDR2 YYDKDF (reference sequence). This CDR3 region has 15 residues. This clonotype has a count of ten or more. RNA transcripts provided the source from which TCR beta CDR3 regions were amplified. The HTBI primer set served for first-round RT-PCR of the TCR CDR3. TCRdb analysed the multiplex PCR reads with MiXCR anew, one entry per CDR3 protein. The table has roughly 380,000 distinct CDR3 sequences, 15% to 20% seen once. Graves' hyperthyroidism without ophthalmopathy progression within 18 months was termed stable. Exclusions: uncontrolled infection, other autoimmune disease, pregnancy, lactation.

The sample comprised blood. The sequence was obtained from a woman aged 18-29 years with Graves' hyperthyroidism. The V call is TRBV15, the J call TRBJ2-7; a weak D match, TRBD1 (6 bases). The CDR3 here is CATSRALQGTDEQYF. The DNA of the CDR3 is TGTGCCACCAGCAGAGCTCTTCAGGGGACCGACGAGCAGTACTTC.